Only one count was recorded for the clone carrying this T cell receptor (beta chain). What it binds is unknown. This specimen belongs to a study of T cells in Graves' hyperthyroidism and ophthalmopathy. An approximately 10 ml volume of fresh peripheral blood provided the PBMCs. Using RNA transcripts as the source, TCR beta CDR3 regions were amplified. First-round RT-PCR targeting the TCR CDR3 was performed with the HTBI primer set. TCRdb re-called the multiplex PCR reads with MiXCR, one entry per CDR3 protein. The data hold roughly 650,000 distinct CDR3 sequences, with around 15% observed a single time. Per the germline V gene, CDR1 is DFQATT and CDR2 is SNEGSKA (reference sequence). CDR3 size: 12 residues. The study, taken as a whole, reports: Most clonotypes expanded in the thyroid (above 0.001) were also present in blood.

Sequenced: blood. This chain joins TRBV20-1 and TRBJ1-1; D unclear. The TCR comes from a woman aged 40 to 50 with Graves' ophthalmopathy. The CDR3 region has the DNA TGCAGCGCACGGCGGGGTTTCGGGGAAGCTTTCTTT. This encodes CSARRGFGEAFF.